This entry concerns a single T cell receptor beta chain. The antigen remains unidentified. Here immunoSEQ multiplex PCR was the method, and the copy in TCRdb shows in-frame clones only, minus some. The sample records some 160,000 clones, 70% to 85% being singletons. This sample is part of a study of cytotoxic CD8 clonotypes in ibrutinib-treated CLL. Study-wide context: The taking of response samples occurred after a median about eleven months of treatment, with a range of 6 to 36. Across samples, productive templates numbered 250,000 to 300,000 and productive rearrangements reached approximately 100,000 on average.

Germline V CDR1 and CDR2: LGHNA, YNFKEQ. This CDR3 contains 17 residues. The V end lost 4 bases, the J end lost 3 bases, and 19 bases lay between the germline ends. Whole-study results and caveats: Clonality increased at ibrutinib response, then returned toward baseline at progression. Stable or contracted on treatment, public clonotypes were also uncommon.

This receptor was taken from a human donor with chronic lymphocytic leukemia. Material: PBMCs, obtained after 12 months of ibrutinib treatment. The chain couples TRBV4-2 to TRBJ2-1; perhaps TRBD1 as D (6 bases). The CDR3 loop is CASSRRHRDTVYNEQFF. The CDR3 coding sequence is TGTGCCAGCAGCCGGAGACACCGGGACACGGTCTACAATGAGCAGTTCTTC.